The clone carrying this TCR beta chain has only one observation. This record comes from a study of blood T cell repertoires in COVID-19. Across the study: Sample material is recorded as cDNA or gDNA derived from T cells, B-cell-depleted T cells, or PBMCs.

This table comes from immunoSEQ multiplex PCR, and its TCRdb copy is limited to in-frame clones, with some not included. Of roughly 87,000 clones in the sample, more than 75% were seen once. CDR3 length equals 12 residues. V was pared by 3 bases and J by 8 bases, with 10 bases between. CDR1 is LNHDA, CDR2 SQIVND, per germline (reference sequence). Material: peripheral blood. The TCR originated in a middle-aged man with acute or convalescent COVID-19. This chain uses TRBV19 with TRBJ1-1; no clear D gene. The CDR3 region is CASSIGQWEAFF. DNA of the CDR3: TGTGCCAGTAGTATTGGGCAGTGGGAAGCTTTCTTT.